What follows are 27 T cell receptor beta chains derived from one specimen sequenced in a study of cytomegalovirus exposure and HLA in healthy donors. PCR was performed using 60 Vbeta and 13 Jbeta primers. Profiling relied on immunoSEQ multiplex PCR, and the TCRdb table lists in-frame clones only, not all of them. Counted here are 100,000 to 150,000 clones, 82% occurring once; the ten biggest clones make up about 7.4%. Sequences were obtained from PBMCs. These TCRs come from a woman between 50 and 59 years old in good health and CMV-seropositive.

This chain joins TRBV2 and TRBJ2-2; TRBD2 matches 9 bases. This CDR3 comprises 20 residues. Germline CDR1 SNHLY, CDR2 FYNNEI. The V segment lost 8 bases and the J segment 0 bases; nucleotides outside the gene matches: 19. The CDR3: CASQGERGARTSPNTGELFF. CDR3 in DNA: TGTGCCAGCCAAGGTGAGCGGGGGGCACGAACCTCACCGAACACCGGGGAGCTGTTTTTT.

The rearrangement links TRBV4-1 to TRBJ2-7, with D possibly TRBD2 on 6 matching bases. Trimming removed 1 base from V and 0 bases from J, with 13 bases in between. CDR3 size: 16 residues. In germline, CDR1 is MGHRA, CDR2 YSYEKL. The CDR3 reads CASSQVGRLLSYEQYF. The CDR3 DNA sequence: TGCGCCAGCAGCCAAGTAGGGAGGCTGCTCTCCTACGAGCAGTACTTC.

For this clone: Germline and junction disagree at one end, which may indicate a read error. This sample also contains other DNA sequences that code for the same CDR3. The CDR3 DNA follows: TGCGCCAGCAGCTCGACAGGGAACAATCAGCCCCAGCATTTT. Residues: CASSSTGNNQPQHF. The chain has TRBV7-9 and TRBJ1-5, with 7 nucleotides matching TRBD1. Germline CDR1 SEHNR, CDR2 FQNEAQ (reference sequence). The CDR3 totals 14 residues. Based on the CDR3 plus reference TRBV7-9 and TRBJ1-5, the full variable domain is DTGVSQNPRHKITKRGQNVTFRCDPISEHNRLYWYRQTLGQGPEFLTYFQNEAQLEKSRLLSDRFSAERPKGSFSTLEIQRTEQGDSAMYLCASSSTGNNQPQHFGDGTRLSIL.

This clone was counted between two and nine times. The junction departs from germline at one end; a sequencing error may be responsible. The gene calls are TRBV28 and TRBJ1-5; tentative D call: TRBD1 (6 bases). This CDR3 is 12 amino acids long. Germline V gene lookup returns CDR1 MDHEN and CDR2 SYDVKM. The CDR3, as DNA: TGTGCCAGCAGTTTGTCAGGACAGCAACACTTTTTT. It codes for CASSLSGQQHFF.

V is TRBV7-9 and J is TRBJ2-5; tentative D call: TRBD2 (5 bases). From germline, CDR1 is SEHNR and CDR2 FQNEAQ (reference sequence). Trimming removed 1 base at V and 3 bases at J, with 9 bases between. The CDR3 loop spans 14 amino acids. CDR3 sequence (DNA): TGTGCCAGCAGCTTAGTCGCAGCGGAAGAGACCCAGTACTTC. It yields the protein CASSLVAAEETQYF.

The chain has TRBV9 and TRBJ1-1; possibly TRBD1 for D (5 bases). The CDR3 runs to 17 residues. V lost 4 bases and J lost 1, with 20 bases in between. Germline V gene data show CDR1 as SGDLS and CDR2 as YYNGEE. The DNA for the CDR3 is TGTGCCAGCAGCCCCACCAGCCAGGGAATATGGAACACTGAAGCTTTCTTT. Protein product: CASSPTSQGIWNTEAFF.

The CDR3 here is CASSFGGNQPQHF. The CDR3 DNA reads as TGTGCCAGCAGCTTTGGGGGGAATCAGCCCCAGCATTTT. The gene calls are TRBV5-6 and TRBJ1-5, with D tentatively TRBD1 (5 bases). The CDR3 covers 13 residues. V dropped 2 bases and J dropped 4 bases, with 7 bases sitting between them. Germline values: CDR1 SGHDT, CDR2 YYEEEE.

This clone was recorded once. This chain uses TRBV19 with TRBJ1-1; no reliable D call. The length of the CDR3 is 11 residues. Germline V gene data show CDR1 as LNHDA and CDR2 as SQIVND (reference sequence). Trimming took 7 bases from V and 5 from J, leaving 8 bases between them. CDR3 region: CASTHGTEAFF. The CDR3 DNA follows: TGTGCCAGTACCCACGGTACTGAAGCTTTCTTT.

The rearrangement joins TRBV4-1 to TRBJ2-5, with TRBD1 matching 10 bases. The tail of the sequence fits TRBJ2-7 better, so the J call may be wrong. Germline CDR1 reads MGHRA; CDR2 reads YSYEKL. The CDR3 spans 15 residues. CDR3 sequence reads: CASSHYRDRGYEQYF. In nucleotides, the CDR3 is TGCGCCAGCAGCCATTACCGGGACAGGGGTTACGAGCAGTACTTC.

The table lists this clone with a count of one. The rearrangement joins TRBV5-1 to TRBJ2-4; TRBD1 matches at 9 bases. The CDR3 covers 13 residues. The V segment lost 6 bases and the J segment 6 bases; nucleotides outside the gene matches: 4. Per the germline V gene, CDR1 is SGHRS and CDR2 is YFSETQ. The DNA of the CDR3 is TGCGCCAGCACCGGGGGACAGGGAAACATTCAGTACTTC. It yields the protein CASTGGQGNIQYF.

This rearrangement joins TRBV7-2 to TRBJ2-2, with TRBD2 identical over 10 bases. Germline V CDR1 and CDR2: SGHTA, FQGNSA. V dropped 1 base and J dropped 4; count of bases not matched to a gene: 9. The CDR3 runs to 18 residues. DNA of the CDR3: TGTGCCAGCAGCTTAGACCGAGCGGGGGGGCTGATCACCGGGGAGCTGTTTTTT. Translation gives CASSLDRAGGLITGELFF.

CDR3: CASSPHIENEQFF. The CDR3 DNA reads TGTGCCAGCAGCCCCCATATAGAAAATGAGCAGTTCTTC. This rearrangement joins TRBV7-6 to TRBJ2-1; no clear D gene. There are 13 residues in the CDR3. Germline CDR1 and CDR2: SGHVS and FNYEAQ. The V end lost 5 bases, the J end lost 7 bases, and 12 bases lay between the germline ends.

The rearrangement uses TRBV19 and TRBJ2-4; a weak D match, TRBD1 (6 bases). CDR1 and CDR2 from the germline V gene are LNHDA and SQIVND (reference sequence). Between the trimmed V and J ends, which lost 3 bases and 4 bases, there was a span of 13 bases. This CDR3 has 15 amino acids. The CDR3 here is CASSMGAWTKNIQYF. CDR3 sequence (DNA): TGTGCCAGTAGTATGGGGGCGTGGACTAAAAACATTCAGTACTTC.

CDR3 nucleotide sequence: TGCAGCACTCGACAGGGCCCAGATACGCAGTATTTT. It encodes CSTRQGPDTQYF. The chain employs TRBV29-1 and TRBJ2-3, with 7 bases lining up with TRBD1. In germline, CDR1 is SQVTM, CDR2 ANQGSEA. The CDR3 covers 12 residues. The V and J ends lost 8 bases and 4 bases, in that order; junction bases with no gene match: 6.

This clone was observed once. The rearrangement uses TRBV21-1 and TRBJ2-3; the D call in the table, TRBD2, was not verified against the DNA. TRBV21-1 corresponds to a pseudogene. This CDR3 spans 23 amino acids. The CDR3 sequence is CASSTILGTEGTSGGASTDTQYF. DNA of the CDR3: TGTGCCAGCAGCACTATACTAGGGACAGAAGGGACTAGCGGGGGGGCTAGCACAGATACGCAGTATTTT.

This chain links TRBV30 with TRBJ1-6; 7 bases line up with TRBD1. Germline CDR1 reads GTSNPN; CDR2 reads SVGIG (reference sequence). Trimming at V came to 2 bases and at J to 8 bases, leaving 3 bases not matched to a gene. The length of the CDR3 is 13 residues. Written as DNA, the CDR3 is TGTGCCTGGAGTCGCCAGGGGGATTCACCCCTCCACTTT. Translating it yields CAWSRQGDSPLHF.

The chain is built from TRBV4-2 and TRBJ1-1; a weak D match, TRBD1 (5 bases). The CDR3 contains 15 residues. The germline V gene has CDR1 LGHNA and CDR2 YNFKEQ. V lost 4 bases and J 1 base, leaving 13 bases between the germline ends. The CDR3 region is CASSPIWGGNTEAFF. The CDR3 DNA is TGTGCCAGCAGCCCGATTTGGGGCGGGAACACTGAAGCTTTCTTT.

This clone was found a few times. CDR3 in amino acids: CAWWGREYTEAFF. CDR3 in DNA: TGTGCCTGGTGGGGCAGGGAATATACTGAAGCTTTCTTT. V usage is TRBV30 and J usage is TRBJ1-1; D is possibly TRBD1 (5 bases). The CDR3 has 13 residues. V lost 5 bases to trimming and J lost 5 bases, with 15 bases between them. Germline CDR1 is GTSNPN and CDR2 is SVGIG (reference sequence).

The rearrangement uses TRBV15 and TRBJ2-5, with 13 positions matching TRBD2. This CDR3 is built from 16 residues. J lost 5 bases, V lost 2 bases, and 5 bases had no gene match. CDR1 is LNHNV, CDR2 YYDKDF, per germline (reference sequence). DNA of the CDR3: TGTGCCACCAGCAGAAATCGGGGACTAGCGGGGGAGACCCAGTACTTC. Translated, it gives CATSRNRGLAGETQYF.

A single count supports this clone. The rearrangement links TRBV7-8 to TRBJ2-7; D is perhaps TRBD1 (6 bases). The germline V gene encodes CDR1 SGHVS and CDR2 FQNEAQ. V shed 7 bases and J shed 3 bases, with 16 bases lying between them. This CDR3 comprises 14 residues. In DNA, the CDR3 is TGTGCCAGCAACTTCTGGGGGCAGAACTACGAGCAGTACTTC. The encoded protein is CASNFWGQNYEQYF.

The chain has TRBV30 and TRBJ1-1; perhaps TRBD1 as D (5 bases). CDR3 length: 12 residues. V shed 3 bases and J shed 1 base, with 6 bases lying between them. Looked up from germline, CDR1 is GTSNPN and CDR2 is SVGIG (reference sequence). CDR3 sequence (DNA): TGTGCCTGGAGAGGACAGAACACTGAAGCTTTCTTT. Amino acid sequence: CAWRGQNTEAFF.

V and J are TRBV6-4 and TRBJ2-5; 9 nucleotides line up with TRBD2. This CDR3 comprises 20 residues. Trimming took 6 bases from V and 5 from J; bases not matched to a gene: 25. The germline gives CDR1 MRHNA, CDR2 SNTAGT. The CDR3: CASSSTEGQISGRAGETQYF. The CDR3 nucleotides are TGTGCCAGCAGCTCGACGGAAGGACAGATTAGCGGGAGAGCCGGGGAGACCCAGTACTTC.

Regarding this clone: At the DNA level, this CDR3 is encoded by other sequences in the same sample as well. The J gene is TRBJ2-6, the V gene TRBV7-9, with D perhaps matching TRBD2 (6 bases). The V gene lost 6 bases and the J gene lost 5 bases, with 20 bases spanning the gap. This CDR3 contains 17 residues. From germline, CDR1 is SEHNR and CDR2 FQNEAQ (reference sequence). The CDR3 DNA follows: TGTGCCAGCAGTTCAGGGTTGGGACGGGGGAGGGCCAACGTCCTGACTTTC. As protein: CASSSGLGRGRANVLTF.

This clone was observed once. The J gene is TRBJ2-7, the V gene TRBV5-1; unclear D gene. Looked up from germline, CDR1 is SGHRS and CDR2 is YFSETQ. Trimming took 4 bases from V and 0 from J, leaving 11 bases between them. The CDR3 contains 14 residues. The CDR3 DNA is TGCGCCAGCAGCCCAGAGACGGGCTCCTACGAGCAGTACTTC. Its protein is CASSPETGSYEQYF.

The rearrangement joins TRBV6-5 to TRBJ2-5, with D possibly matching TRBD1 (6 bases). The V gene's germline CDR1 is MNHEY and CDR2 SVGAGI. V was cut by 6 bases and J by 9 bases, with 20 bases left in between. The CDR3 sequence is 14 residues long. CDR3 nucleotide sequence: TGTGCCAGCAGCCAACTGGGGGCCCTGGGGGCCCAGTACTTC. Translated, it gives CASSQLGALGAQYF.

This clone was counted a single time. V and J are TRBV5-4 and TRBJ2-7; possibly TRBD1 for D (6 bases). Germline assignment: CDR1 SGHNT and CDR2 YYREEE (reference sequence). The CDR3 has 14 amino acids. V was cut by 6 bases and J by 0 bases, with 13 bases left in between. The CDR3 DNA follows: TGTGCCAGCAAGGACAGTTGGGACTCCTACGAGCAGTACTTC. This encodes CASKDSWDSYEQYF.

V usage is TRBV19 and J usage is TRBJ2-3; tentatively, D is TRBD1 (6 bases). CDR1 and CDR2 from the germline V gene are LNHDA and SQIVND (reference sequence). Trimming shortened V by 3 bases and J by 8 bases, and 9 bases separated the two germline ends. The CDR3 is made up of 12 amino acids. In nucleotides, the CDR3 is TGTGCCAGTAGTATTGCCAGGGGTACGCAGTATTTT. It yields the protein CASSIARGTQYF.